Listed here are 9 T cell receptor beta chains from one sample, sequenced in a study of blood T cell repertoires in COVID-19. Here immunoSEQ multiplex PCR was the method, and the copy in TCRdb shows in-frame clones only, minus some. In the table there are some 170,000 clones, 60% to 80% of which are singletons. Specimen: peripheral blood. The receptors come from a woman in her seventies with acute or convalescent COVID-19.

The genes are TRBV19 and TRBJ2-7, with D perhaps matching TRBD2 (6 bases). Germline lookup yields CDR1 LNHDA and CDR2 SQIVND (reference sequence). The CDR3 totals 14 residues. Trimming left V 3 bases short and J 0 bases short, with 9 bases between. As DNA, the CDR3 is TGTGCCAGTAGTATGGGAGGAGACTCCTACGAGCAGTACTTC. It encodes CASSMGGDSYEQYF.

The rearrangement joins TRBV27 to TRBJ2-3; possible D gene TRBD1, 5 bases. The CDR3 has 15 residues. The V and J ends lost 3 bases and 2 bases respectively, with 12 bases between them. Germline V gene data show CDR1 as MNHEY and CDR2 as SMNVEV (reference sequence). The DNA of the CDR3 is TGTGCCAGCAGTTTCGCGGCAGGGTCCACAGATACGCAGTATTTT. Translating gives CASSFAAGSTDTQYF.

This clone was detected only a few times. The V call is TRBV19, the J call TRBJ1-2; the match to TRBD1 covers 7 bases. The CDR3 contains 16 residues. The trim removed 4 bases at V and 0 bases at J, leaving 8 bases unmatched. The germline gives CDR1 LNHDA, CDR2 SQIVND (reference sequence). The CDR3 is CASSKVGTETNYGYTF. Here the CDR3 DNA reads TGTGCCAGTAGTAAGGTAGGGACAGAGACTAACTATGGCTACACCTTC.

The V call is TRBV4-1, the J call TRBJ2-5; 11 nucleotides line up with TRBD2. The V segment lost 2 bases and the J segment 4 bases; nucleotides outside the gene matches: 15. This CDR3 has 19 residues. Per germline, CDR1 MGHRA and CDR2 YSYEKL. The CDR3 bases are TGCGCCAGCAGCCAATTACGTGTCTTGACTAGCGGGATCAGAGAGACCCAGTACTTC. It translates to CASSQLRVLTSGIRETQYF.

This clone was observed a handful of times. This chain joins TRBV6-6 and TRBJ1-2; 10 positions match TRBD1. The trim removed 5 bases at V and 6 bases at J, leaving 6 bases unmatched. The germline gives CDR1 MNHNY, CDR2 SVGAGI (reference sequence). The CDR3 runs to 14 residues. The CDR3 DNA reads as TGTGCCAGCAGTCCCACTGGGACAGGGGATGGCTACACCTTC. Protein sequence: CASSPTGTGDGYTF.

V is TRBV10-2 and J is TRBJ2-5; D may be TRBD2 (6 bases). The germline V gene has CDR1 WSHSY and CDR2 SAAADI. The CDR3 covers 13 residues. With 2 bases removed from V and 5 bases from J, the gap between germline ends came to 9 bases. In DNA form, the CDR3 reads TGCGCCAGCAGTGAGAATAGCGGCGAGACCCAGTACTTC. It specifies CASSENSGETQYF.

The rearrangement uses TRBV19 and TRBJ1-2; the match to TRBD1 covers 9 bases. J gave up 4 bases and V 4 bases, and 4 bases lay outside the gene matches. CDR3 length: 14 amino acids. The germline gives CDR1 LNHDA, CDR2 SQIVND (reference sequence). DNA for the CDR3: TGTGCCAGTAGTAGAGGACAGGGGCCCTATGGCTACACCTTC. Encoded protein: CASSRGQGPYGYTF.

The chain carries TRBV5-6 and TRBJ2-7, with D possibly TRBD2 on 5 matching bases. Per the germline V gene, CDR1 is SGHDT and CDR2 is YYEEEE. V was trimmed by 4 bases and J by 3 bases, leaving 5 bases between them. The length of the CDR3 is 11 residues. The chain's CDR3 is CASSAGYEQYF. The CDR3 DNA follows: TGTGCCAGCAGCGCGGGCTACGAGCAGTACTTC. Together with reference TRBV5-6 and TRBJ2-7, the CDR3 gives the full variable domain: DAGVTQSPTHLIKTRGQQVTLRCSPKSGHDTVSWYQQALGQGPQFIFQYYEEEERQRGNFPDRFSGHQFPNYSSELNVNALLLGDSALYLCASSAGYEQYFGPGTRLTVT.

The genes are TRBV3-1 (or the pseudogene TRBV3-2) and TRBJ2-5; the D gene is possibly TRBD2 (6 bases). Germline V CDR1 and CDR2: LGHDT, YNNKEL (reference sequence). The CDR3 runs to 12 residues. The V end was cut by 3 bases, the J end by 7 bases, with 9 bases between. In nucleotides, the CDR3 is TGTGCCAGCAGCCATGGGGGAGGGACCCAGTACTTC. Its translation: CASSHGGGTQYF.